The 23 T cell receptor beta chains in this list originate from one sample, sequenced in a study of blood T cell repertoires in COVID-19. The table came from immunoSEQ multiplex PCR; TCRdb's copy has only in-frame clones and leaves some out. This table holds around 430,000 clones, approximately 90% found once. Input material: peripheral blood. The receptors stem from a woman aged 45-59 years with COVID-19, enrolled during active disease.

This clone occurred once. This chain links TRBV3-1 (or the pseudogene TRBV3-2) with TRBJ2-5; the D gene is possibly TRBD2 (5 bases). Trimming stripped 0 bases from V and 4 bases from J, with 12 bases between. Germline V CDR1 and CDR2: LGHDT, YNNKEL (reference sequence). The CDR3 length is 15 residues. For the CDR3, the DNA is TGTGCCAGCAGCCAAGAGACTACCTCGGGAGAGACCCAGTACTTC. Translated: CASSQETTSGETQYF.

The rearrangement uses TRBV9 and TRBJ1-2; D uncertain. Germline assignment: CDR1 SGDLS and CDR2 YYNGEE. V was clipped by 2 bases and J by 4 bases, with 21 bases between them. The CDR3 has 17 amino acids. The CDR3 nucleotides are TGTGCCAGCAGCGTCGACGGCGGAGCCGCCTCCGCCTATGGCTACACCTTC. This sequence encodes CASSVDGGAASAYGYTF.

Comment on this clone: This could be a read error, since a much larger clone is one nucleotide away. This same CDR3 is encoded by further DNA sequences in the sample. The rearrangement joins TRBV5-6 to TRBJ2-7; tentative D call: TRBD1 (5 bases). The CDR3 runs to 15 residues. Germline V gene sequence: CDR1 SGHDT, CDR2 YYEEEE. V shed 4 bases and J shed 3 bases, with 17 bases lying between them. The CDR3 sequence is CASSPVGQGNYEQYF. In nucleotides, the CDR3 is TGTGCCAGCAGCCCTGTCGGACAAGGGAACTACGAGCAGTACTTC.

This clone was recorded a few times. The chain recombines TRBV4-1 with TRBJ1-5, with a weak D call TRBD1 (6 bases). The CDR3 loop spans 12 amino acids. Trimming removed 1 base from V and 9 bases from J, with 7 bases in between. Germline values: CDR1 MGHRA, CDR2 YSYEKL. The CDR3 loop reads CASSQVGGPQHF. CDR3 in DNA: TGCGCCAGCAGCCAAGTAGGGGGGCCCCAGCATTTT.

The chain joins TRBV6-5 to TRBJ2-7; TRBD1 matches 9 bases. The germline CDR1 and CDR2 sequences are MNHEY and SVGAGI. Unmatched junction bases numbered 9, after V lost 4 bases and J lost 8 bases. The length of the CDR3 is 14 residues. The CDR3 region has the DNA TGTGCCAGCAGTTCACCCCCGGACAGGGGAAAGCAGTACTTC. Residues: CASSSPPDRGKQYF.

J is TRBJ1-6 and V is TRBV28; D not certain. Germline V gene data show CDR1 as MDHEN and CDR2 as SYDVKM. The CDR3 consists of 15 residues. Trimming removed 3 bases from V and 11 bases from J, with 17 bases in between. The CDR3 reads CASSLRAEGTAPLHF. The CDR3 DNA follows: TGTGCCAGCAGTTTGAGGGCAGAAGGAACGGCACCCCTCCACTTT.

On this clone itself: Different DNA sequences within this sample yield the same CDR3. The CDR3 reads CASSIGTANYGYTF. In DNA, the CDR3 is TGTGCCAGTAGTATCGGGACAGCTAACTATGGCTACACCTTC. This chain links TRBV19 with TRBJ1-2; 7 positions match TRBD1. The length of the CDR3 is 14 residues. Germline CDR1 reads LNHDA; CDR2 reads SQIVND (reference sequence). V dropped 3 bases and J dropped 0; count of bases not matched to a gene: 1.

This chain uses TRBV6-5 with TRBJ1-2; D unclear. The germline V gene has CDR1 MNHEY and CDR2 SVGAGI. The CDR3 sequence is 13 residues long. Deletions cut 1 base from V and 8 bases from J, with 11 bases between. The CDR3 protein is CASSYFGDGGYTF. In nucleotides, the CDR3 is TGTGCCAGCAGTTACTTTGGCGACGGGGGCTACACCTTC.

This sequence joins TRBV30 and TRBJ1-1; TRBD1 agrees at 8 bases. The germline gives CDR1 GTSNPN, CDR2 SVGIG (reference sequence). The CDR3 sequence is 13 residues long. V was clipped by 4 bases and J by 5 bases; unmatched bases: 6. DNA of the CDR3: TGTGCCTGGACGGGACAGGTCATTACTGAAGCTTTCTTT. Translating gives CAWTGQVITEAFF.

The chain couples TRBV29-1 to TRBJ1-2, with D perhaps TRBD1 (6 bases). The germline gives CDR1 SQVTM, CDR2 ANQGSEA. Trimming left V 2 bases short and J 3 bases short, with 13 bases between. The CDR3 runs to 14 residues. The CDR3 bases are TGCAGCGTTGAATCGGGCGGGGGCTACTATGGCTACACCTTC. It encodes CSVESGGGYYGYTF.

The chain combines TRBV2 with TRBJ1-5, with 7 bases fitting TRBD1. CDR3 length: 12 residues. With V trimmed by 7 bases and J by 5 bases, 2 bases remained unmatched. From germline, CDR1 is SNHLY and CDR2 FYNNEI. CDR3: CASTRGDQPQHF. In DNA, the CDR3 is TGTGCCAGCACCAGGGGGGATCAGCCCCAGCATTTT. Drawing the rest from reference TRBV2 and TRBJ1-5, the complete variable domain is EPEVTQTPSHQVTQMGQEVILRCVPISNHLYFYWYRQILGQKVEFLVSFYNNEISEKSEIFDDQFSVERPDGSNFTLKIRSTKLEDSAMYFCASTRGDQPQHFGDGTRLSIL.

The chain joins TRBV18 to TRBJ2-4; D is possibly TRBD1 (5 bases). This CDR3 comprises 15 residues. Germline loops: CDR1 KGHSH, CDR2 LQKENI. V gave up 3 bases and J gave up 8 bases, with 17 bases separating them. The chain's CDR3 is CASSPGQGRYDIQYF. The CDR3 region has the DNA TGTGCCAGCTCACCTGGGCAGGGTCGGTATGACATTCAGTACTTC.

The CDR3 nucleotides are TGTGCCGTTCACACCGGGACAGGGGCCTACACCATATATTTT. This encodes CAVHTGTGAYTIYF. This chain links TRBV2 with TRBJ1-3, with 10 positions matching TRBD1. Trimming took 11 bases from V and 8 from J; bases not matched to a gene: 12. Germline assignment: CDR1 SNHLY and CDR2 FYNNEI. This CDR3 is 14 amino acids long.

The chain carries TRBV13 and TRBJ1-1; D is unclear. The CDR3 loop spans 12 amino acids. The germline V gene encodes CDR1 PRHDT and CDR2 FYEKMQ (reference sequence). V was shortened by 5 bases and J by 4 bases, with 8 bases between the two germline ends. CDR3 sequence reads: CASSPGSTEAFF. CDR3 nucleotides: TGTGCCAGCAGCCCTGGGAGCACTGAAGCTTTCTTT.

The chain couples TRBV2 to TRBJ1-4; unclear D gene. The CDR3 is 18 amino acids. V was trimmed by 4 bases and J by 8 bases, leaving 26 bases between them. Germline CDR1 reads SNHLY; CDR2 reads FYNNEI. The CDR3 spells CASSVKRSRMAGVEKLFF. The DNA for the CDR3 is TGTGCCAGCAGTGTGAAGCGCTCCCGAATGGCTGGTGTCGAAAAACTGTTTTTT.

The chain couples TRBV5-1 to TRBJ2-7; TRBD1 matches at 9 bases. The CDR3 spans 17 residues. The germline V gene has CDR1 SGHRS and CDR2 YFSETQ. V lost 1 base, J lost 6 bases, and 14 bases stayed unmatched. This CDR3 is CASSLSPPGTGYREQYF. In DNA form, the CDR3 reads TGCGCCAGCAGCTTGTCACCCCCCGGGACAGGGTATCGCGAGCAGTACTTC.

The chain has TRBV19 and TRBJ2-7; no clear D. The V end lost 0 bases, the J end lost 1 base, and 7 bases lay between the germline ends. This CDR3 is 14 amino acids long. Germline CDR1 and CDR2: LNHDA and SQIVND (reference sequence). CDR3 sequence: CASSIDRRSYEQYF. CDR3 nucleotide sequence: TGTGCCAGTAGTATAGATCGGCGGTCCTACGAGCAGTACTTC.

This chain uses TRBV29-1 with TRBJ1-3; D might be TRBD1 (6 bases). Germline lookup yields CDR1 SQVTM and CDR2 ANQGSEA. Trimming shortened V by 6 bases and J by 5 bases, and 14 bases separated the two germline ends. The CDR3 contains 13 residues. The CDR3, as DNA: TGCAGCGTGAAAAAGGGGGGGAGAAACACCATATATTTT. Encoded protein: CSVKKGGRNTIYF.

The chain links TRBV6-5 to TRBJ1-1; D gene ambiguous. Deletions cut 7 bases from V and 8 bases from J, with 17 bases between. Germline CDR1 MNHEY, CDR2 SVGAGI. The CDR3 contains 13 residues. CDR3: CASISGVLTEAFF. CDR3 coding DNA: TGTGCCAGCATCTCGGGAGTACTAACAGAAGCTTTCTTT.

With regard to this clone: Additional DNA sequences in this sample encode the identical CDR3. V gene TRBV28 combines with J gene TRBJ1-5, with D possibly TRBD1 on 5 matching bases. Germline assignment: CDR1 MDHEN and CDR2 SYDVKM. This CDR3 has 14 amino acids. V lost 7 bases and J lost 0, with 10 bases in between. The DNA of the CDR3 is TGTGCCAGCACAAGGGGATATAGCAATCAGCCCCAGCATTTT. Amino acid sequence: CASTRGYSNQPQHF.

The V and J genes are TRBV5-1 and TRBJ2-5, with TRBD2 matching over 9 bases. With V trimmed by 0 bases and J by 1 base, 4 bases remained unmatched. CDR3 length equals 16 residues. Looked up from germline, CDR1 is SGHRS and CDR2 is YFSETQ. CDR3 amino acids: CASSLVLRGGQETQYF. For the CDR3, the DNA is TGCGCCAGCAGCTTGGTACTGCGGGGGGGCCAAGAGACCCAGTACTTC.

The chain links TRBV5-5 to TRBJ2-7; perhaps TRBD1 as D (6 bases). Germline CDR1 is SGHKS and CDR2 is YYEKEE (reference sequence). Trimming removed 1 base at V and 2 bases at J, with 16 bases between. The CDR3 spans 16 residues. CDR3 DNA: TGTGCCAGCAGCTTGTACGGGATGGGGGCCACCTACGAGCAGTACTTC. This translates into CASSLYGMGATYEQYF.

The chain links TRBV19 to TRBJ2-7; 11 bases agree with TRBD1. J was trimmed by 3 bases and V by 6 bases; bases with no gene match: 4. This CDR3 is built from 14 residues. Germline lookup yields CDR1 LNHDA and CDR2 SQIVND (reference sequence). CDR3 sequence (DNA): TGTGCCAGTAGCGCGGGACAGGGGGACTACGAGCAGTACTTC. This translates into CASSAGQGDYEQYF.